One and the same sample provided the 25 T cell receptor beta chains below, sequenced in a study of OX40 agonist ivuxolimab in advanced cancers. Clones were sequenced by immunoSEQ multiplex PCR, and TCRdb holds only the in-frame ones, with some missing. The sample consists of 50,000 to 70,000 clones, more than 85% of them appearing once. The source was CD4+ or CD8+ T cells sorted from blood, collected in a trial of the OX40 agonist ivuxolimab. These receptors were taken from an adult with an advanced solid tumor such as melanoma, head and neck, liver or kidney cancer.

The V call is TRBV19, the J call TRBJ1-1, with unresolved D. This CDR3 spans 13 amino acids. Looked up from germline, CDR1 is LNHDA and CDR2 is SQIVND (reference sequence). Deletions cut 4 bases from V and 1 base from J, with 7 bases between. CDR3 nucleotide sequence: TGTGCCAGTAGTAGTCCCTCGAACACTGAAGCTTTCTTT. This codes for CASSSPSNTEAFF.

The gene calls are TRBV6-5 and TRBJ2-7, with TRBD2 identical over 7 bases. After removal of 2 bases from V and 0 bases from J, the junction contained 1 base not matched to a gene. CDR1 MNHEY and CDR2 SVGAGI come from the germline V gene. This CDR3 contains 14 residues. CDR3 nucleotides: TGTGCCAGCAGTTACCCGGGGGGCTCCTACGAGCAGTACTTC. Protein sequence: CASSYPGGSYEQYF.

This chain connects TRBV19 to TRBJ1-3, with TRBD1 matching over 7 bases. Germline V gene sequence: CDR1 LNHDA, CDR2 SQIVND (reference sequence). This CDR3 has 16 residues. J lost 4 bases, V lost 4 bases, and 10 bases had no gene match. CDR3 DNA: TGTGCCAGTAGTAGAATACTCAGGGGGGCAGGAAACACCATATATTTT. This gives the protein CASSRILRGAGNTIYF.

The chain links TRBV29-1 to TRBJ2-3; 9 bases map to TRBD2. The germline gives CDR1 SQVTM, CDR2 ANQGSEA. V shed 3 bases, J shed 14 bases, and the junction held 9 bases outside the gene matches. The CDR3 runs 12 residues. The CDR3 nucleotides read TGCAGCGTTGAGTTTGGGGCGGGAGGGAGGTATTTT. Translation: CSVEFGAGGRYF.

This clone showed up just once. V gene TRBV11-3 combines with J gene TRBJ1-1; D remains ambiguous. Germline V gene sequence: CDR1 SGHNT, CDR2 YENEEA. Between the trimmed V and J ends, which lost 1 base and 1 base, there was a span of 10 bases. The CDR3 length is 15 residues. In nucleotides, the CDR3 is TGTGCCAGCAGCTTAGGTGGGAGCTCGAACACTGAAGCTTTCTTT. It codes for CASSLGGSSNTEAFF.

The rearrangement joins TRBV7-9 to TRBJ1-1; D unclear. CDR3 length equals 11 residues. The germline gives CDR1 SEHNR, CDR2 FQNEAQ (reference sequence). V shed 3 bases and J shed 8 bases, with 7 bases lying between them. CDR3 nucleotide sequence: TGTGCCAGCAGCTTGCTCGGGGAAGCTTTCTTT. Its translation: CASSLLGEAFF.

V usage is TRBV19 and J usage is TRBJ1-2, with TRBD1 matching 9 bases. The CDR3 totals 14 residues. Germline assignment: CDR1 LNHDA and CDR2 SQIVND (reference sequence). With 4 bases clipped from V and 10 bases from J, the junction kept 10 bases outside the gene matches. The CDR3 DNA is TGTGCCAGTAGTACCAGGGGGGACAGGGACACCTACACCTTC. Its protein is CASSTRGDRDTYTF.

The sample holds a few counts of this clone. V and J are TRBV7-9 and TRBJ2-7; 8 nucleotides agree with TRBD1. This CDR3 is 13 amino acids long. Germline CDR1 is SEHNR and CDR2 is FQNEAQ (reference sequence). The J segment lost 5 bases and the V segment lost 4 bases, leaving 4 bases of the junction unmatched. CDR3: CASSSRGPDEQYF. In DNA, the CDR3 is TGTGCCAGCAGCTCCAGGGGGCCCGACGAGCAGTACTTC.

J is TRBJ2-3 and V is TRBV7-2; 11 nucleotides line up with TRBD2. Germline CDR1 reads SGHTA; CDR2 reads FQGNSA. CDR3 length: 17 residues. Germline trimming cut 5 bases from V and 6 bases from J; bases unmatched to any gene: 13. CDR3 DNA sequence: TGTGCCAGCAGCGTGACAATGTTAGCGGGAGGGCCCGATACGCAGTATTTT. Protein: CASSVTMLAGGPDTQYF.

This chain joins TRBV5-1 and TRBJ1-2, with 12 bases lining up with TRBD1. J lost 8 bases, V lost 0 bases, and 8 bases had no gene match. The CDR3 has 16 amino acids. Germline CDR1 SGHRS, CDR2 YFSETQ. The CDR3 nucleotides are TGCGCCAGCAGCTTGGCCGGGACAGGGGGCCAACGAGGCTACACCTTC. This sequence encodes CASSLAGTGGQRGYTF.

The CDR3 DNA reads TGCGCCAGCAGCTTGCGTGGATACCTAGCGACAGATGACTACGAGCAGTACTTC. This gives the protein CASSLRGYLATDDYEQYF. The chain employs TRBV5-1 and TRBJ2-7; a weak D match, TRBD2 (6 bases). V dropped 1 base and J dropped 3 bases, with 23 bases sitting between them. CDR3 length equals 18 residues. Germline CDR1 reads SGHRS; CDR2 reads YFSETQ.

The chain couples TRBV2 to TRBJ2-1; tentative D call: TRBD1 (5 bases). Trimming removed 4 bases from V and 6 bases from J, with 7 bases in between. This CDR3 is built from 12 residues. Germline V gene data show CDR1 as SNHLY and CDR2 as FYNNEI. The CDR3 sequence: CASSGTLNEQFF. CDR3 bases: TGTGCCAGCAGTGGGACACTCAATGAGCAGTTCTTC.

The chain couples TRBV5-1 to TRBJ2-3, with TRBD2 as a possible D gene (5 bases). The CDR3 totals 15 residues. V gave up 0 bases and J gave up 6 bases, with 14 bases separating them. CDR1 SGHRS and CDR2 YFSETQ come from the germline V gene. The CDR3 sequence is CASSLASGLSDTQYF. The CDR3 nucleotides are TGCGCCAGCAGCTTGGCCAGCGGCCTCAGTGATACGCAGTATTTT. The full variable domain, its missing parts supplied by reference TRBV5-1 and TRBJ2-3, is KAGVTQTPRYLIKTRGQQVTLSCSPISGHRSVSWYQQTPGQGLQFLFEYFSETQRNKGNFPGRFSGRQFSNSRSEMNVSTLELGDSALYLCASSLASGLSDTQYFGPGTRLTVL.

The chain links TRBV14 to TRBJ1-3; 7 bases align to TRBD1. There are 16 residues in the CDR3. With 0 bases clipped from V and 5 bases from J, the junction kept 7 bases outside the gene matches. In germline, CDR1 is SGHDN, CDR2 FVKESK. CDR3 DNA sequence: TGTGCCAGCAGCCAAGATCTTCCGACAGGGAGAAACACCATATATTTT. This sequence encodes CASSQDLPTGRNTIYF.

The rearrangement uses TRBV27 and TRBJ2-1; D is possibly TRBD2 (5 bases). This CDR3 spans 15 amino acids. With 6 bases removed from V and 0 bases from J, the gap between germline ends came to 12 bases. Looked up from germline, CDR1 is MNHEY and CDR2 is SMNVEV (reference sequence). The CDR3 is CASRGSGISYNEQFF. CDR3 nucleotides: TGTGCCAGCAGGGGGAGCGGAATCTCCTACAATGAGCAGTTCTTC.

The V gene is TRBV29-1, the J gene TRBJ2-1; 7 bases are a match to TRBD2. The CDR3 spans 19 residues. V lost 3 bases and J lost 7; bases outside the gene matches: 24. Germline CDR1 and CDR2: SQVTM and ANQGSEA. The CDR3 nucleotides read TGCAGCGTTGATCTTTCTAGCGGCCCTAGCTCCTACAATTTTAATGAGCAGTTCTTC. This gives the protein CSVDLSSGPSSYNFNEQFF.

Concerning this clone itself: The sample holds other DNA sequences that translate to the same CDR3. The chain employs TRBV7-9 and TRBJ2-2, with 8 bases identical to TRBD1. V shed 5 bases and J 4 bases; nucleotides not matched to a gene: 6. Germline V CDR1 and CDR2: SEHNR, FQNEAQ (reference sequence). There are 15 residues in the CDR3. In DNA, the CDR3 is TGTGCCAGCAGCCCCGGACAGGGAGGCACCGGGGAGCTGTTTTTT. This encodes CASSPGQGGTGELFF.

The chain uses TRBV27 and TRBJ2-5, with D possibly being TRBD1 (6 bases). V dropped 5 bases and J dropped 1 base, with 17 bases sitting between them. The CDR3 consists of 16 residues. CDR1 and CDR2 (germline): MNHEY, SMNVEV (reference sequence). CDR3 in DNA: TGTGCCAGCAGTCGAACTTGGGAAGGGGGCCAAGAGACCCAGTACTTC. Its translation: CASSRTWEGGQETQYF.

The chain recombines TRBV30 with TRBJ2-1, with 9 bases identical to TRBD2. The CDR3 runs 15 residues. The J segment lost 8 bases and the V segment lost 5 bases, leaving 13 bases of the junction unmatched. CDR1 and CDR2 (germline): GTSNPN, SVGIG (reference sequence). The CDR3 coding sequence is TGTGCCTGGGGCCTAGGAGCGGGAGGACGATATGAGCAGTTCTTC. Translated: CAWGLGAGGRYEQFF.

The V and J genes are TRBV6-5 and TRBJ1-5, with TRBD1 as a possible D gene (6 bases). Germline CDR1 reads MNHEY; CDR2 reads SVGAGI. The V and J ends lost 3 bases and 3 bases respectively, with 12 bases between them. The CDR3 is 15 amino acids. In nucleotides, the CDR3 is TGTGCCAGCAGTTATGACGGGGGGCTCAATCAGCCCCAGCATTTT. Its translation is CASSYDGGLNQPQHF.

CDR3 protein: CASSPRGTGGYEQYF. DNA of the CDR3: TGTGCCAGCAGCCCCCGCGGGACAGGGGGCTACGAGCAGTACTTC. This sequence joins TRBV7-9 and TRBJ2-7; 11 positions match TRBD1. The CDR3 length is 15 residues. Germline trimming cut 5 bases from V and 3 bases from J; bases unmatched to any gene: 6. The germline V gene has CDR1 SEHNR and CDR2 FQNEAQ (reference sequence).

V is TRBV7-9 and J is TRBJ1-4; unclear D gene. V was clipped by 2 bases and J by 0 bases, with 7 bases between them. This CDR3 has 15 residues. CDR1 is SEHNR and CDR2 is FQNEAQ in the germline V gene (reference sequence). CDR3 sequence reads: CASSLLGATNEKLFF. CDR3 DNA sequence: TGTGCCAGCAGCTTATTAGGAGCAACTAATGAAAAACTGTTTTTT.

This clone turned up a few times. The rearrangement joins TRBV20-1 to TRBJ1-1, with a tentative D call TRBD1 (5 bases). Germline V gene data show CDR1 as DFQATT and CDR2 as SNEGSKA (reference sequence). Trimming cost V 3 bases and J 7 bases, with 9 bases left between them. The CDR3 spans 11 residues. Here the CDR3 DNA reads TGCAGTGCTAGGAGGGACGGTGAAGCTTTCTTT. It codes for CSARRDGEAFF.

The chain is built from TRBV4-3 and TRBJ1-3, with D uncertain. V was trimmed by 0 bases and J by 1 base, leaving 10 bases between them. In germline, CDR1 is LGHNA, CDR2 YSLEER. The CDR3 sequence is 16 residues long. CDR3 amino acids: CASSQELSLSGNTIYF. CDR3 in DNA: TGCGCCAGCAGCCAAGAACTTTCCCTGTCTGGAAACACCATATATTTT.

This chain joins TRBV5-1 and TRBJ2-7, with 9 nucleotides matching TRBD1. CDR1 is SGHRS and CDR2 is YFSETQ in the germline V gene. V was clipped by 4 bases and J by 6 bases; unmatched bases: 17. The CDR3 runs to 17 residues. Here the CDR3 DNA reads TGCGCCAGCAGCCTGTCCATCGGGTCCGGGACAGGGACCGAGCAGTACTTC. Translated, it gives CASSLSIGSGTGTEQYF.